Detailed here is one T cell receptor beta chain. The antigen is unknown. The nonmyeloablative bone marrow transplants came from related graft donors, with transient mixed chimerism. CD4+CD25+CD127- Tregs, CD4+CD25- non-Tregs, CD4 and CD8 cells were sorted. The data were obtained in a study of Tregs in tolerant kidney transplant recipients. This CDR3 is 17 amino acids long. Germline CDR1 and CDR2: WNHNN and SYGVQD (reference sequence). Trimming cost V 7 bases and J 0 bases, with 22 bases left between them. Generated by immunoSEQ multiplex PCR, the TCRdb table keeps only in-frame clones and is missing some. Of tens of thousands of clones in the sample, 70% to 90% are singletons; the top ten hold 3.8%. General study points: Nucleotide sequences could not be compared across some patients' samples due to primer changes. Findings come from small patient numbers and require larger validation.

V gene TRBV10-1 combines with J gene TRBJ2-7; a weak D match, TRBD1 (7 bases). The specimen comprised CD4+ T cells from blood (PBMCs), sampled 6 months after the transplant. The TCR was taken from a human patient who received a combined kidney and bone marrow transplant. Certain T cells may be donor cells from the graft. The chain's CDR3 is CASNPNKEGASSYEQYF. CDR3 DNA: TGCGCCAGCAATCCTAATAAGGAGGGGGCGAGCTCCTACGAGCAGTACTTC.